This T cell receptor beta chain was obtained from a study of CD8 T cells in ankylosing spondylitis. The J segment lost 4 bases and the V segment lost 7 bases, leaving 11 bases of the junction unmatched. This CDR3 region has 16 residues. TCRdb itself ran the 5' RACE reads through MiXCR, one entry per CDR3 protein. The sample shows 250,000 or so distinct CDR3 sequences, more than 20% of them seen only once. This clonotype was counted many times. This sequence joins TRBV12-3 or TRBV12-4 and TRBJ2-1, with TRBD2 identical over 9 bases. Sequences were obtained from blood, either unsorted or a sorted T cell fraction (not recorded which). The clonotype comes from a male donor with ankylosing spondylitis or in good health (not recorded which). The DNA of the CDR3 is TGTGCCAGCAAAGGAGTAAGCGGGGGGCGTTACAATGAGCAGTTCTTC. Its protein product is CASKGVSGGRYNEQFF.